The sequence of this T cell receptor (beta chain) was determined in a study of Tregs in tolerant kidney transplant recipients (dated by TCRdb to the late 2010s). Some background on the complete study: The transplants used related donors with nonmyeloablative bone marrow transplantation, and mixed chimerism in the human trials was transient. TCRbeta sequencing was used in the study to identify donor-specific regulatory T cells before combined kidney and bone marrow transplantation, and the identified cells were then tracked after transplant. Overall results and qualifications from the work: Although technical replication error seemed to be minimal, the question of biological reproducibility was not addressed directly. Expanding Tregs with activated donor B cells appeared to identify the most biologically relevant and donor-specific TCRbeta repertoire. Donor-specific Treg expansion exceeded global Treg expansion in tolerant patients, suggesting antigen-driven rather than nonspecific expansion. Because the PCR primers were changed over time for some patients, nucleotide-level comparison could not be performed across the samples from those patients. Because only a small number of patients were included, the study had limitations, and the results will need to be validated in larger populations as well as under other immunosuppression protocols.

With regard to this clone: The antigen it recognizes is unknown. Base qualities were left out, and no much larger clone turns up one base away.

This specimen's time point label, interpreted: blood sample drawn before combined kidney and bone marrow transplant. Thawed PBMCs were FACS-sorted into unstimulated Tregs (CD4+CD25+CD127-), CD4+ non-Tregs (CD4+CD25-), CD4 cells and CD8 cells. A few combined kidney and bone marrow transplant recipients from the ITN036ST trial were included as patients, and samples were available only from these trial subjects. Healthy control blood was processed to PBMCs by Ficoll density gradient and cryopreserved, and patient PBMCs were collected before and after transplant. For TCRbeta CDR3 sequencing, genomic DNA was extracted from sorted cells using the QIAGEN DNeasy Blood and Tissue Kit. High-throughput TCRbeta CDR3 sequencing, which included PCR amplification with bias correction and internal controls, was done commercially through immunoSEQ. The study's own analysis went as follows. Unique productive TCRbeta sequences were defined by CDR3 nucleotide sequence where primers matched, otherwise by CDR3 amino acid sequence with Vbeta and Jbeta genes. To correct for sorting error, sequences found in more than one sorted population at a frequency ratio of 2:1 or less were discarded, and the remaining shared sequences were assigned to the population with the higher frequency. A sequence was defined as donor-reactive if the sequence was expanded at least 5-fold in CFSE-low cells compared with unstimulated cells and had a frequency of at least 0.01% in CFSE-low cells. Jensen-Shannon divergence calculated on the top 100 TCRbeta sequences ranked by frequency was used to measure repertoire divergence. For any sample with multiple sequencing runs, sorting error was corrected in each run separately before the runs were pooled. TCRdb's version of the immuneACCESS table is confined to in-frame rearrangements and falls short of the full clone set. An unresolved V gene accounts for under half of the shortfall where checked; the remainder is of unknown origin. Clone size and V and J calls were adopted from that table, with D and trimming inferred from the DNA. This sample lists fewer than 80,000 clones; roughly 98% were detected once. The ten top clones hold 0.55% to 0.6% of the sample.

The CDR3 has 14 amino acids, counting the end cysteine and phenylalanine. Only the CDR3 region is kept as DNA, spanning 42 bases read in frame from base 1. Looking up the germline V gene (reference sequence) yields CDR1 LNHDA and CDR2 SQIVND. Cut back by 6 bases and 3 bases, the V and J ends lie 12 bases apart. The clonotype comes from a human donor who received a combined kidney and bone marrow transplant. Sequencing was performed on CD4+ T cells from blood, taken before the transplant. The V and J segments used are TRBV19 and TRBJ1-5; TRBD1 is possibly the D segment (5 matching bases). The nucleotides read TGTGCCAGTAGAATCACAGGTAACAATCAGCCCCAGCATTTT. Its translation is CASRITGNNQPQHF. Extended through the reference TRBV19 and TRBJ1-5 proteins, this CDR3 yields the full variable domain: DGGITQSPKYLFRKEGQNVTLSCEQNLNHDAMYWYRQDPGQGLRLIYYSQIVNDFQKGDIAEGYSVSREKKESFPLTVTSAQKNPTAFYLCASRITGNNQPQHFGDGTRLSIL.